A selection of T cell receptor beta chains follows, all from one sample in a study of CD8 T cells in ankylosing spondylitis. One entry per CDR3 protein results from TCRdb running MiXCR on the 5' RACE reads. The sample holds over 95,000 distinct CDR3 sequences, over 6.5% seen once. Specimen: blood, either unsorted or a sorted T cell fraction (not recorded which). Source of these receptors: a male donor with ankylosing spondylitis or in good health (not recorded which). Each CDR3 is given with its conserved first and last residue. The D gene is left open where the match is weak. Some rows have no size entry. The others give once, few or many, or a class for an expanded clone.

TRBV7-2	TRBD1	many	TRBJ1-6	CASSHHLGTGEFSPLHF	TGTGCCAGCAGTCATCATCTGGGGACAGGGGAATTCTCACCCCTCCACTTT
TRBV29-1	TRBD2	many	TRBJ2-7	CSVEGGAGGSYEQYF	TGCAGCGTTGAAGGAGGAGCGGGAGGCTCCTACGAGCAGTACTTC
TRBV12-5	.	many	TRBJ2-7	CASGFGTGYEQYF	TGTGCTAGTGGTTTCGGCACCGGCTACGAGCAGTACTTC
TRBV19	TRBD1	many	TRBJ2-7	CASSIGTGEVHEQYF	TGTGCCAGTAGTATCGGGACAGGGGAAGTCCACGAGCAGTACTTC
TRBV18	.	many	TRBJ1-1	CASSPGRVANTEAFF	TGTGCCAGCTCACCAGGAAGGGTAGCGAACACTGAAGCTTTCTTT
TRBV12-3/TRBV12-4	.	.	TRBJ2-1	CASSPDTYNDQFF	TGTGCCAGCAGCCCTGACACCTACAATGATCAGTTCTTC
TRBV5-5	.	.	TRBJ2-6	CASSPIRYSGANVLTF	TGTGCCAGCAGCCCCATCAGGTACTCTGGGGCCAACGTCCTGACTTTC
TRBV2	.	many	TRBJ2-3	CASGMGDSTDTQYF	TGTGCCAGCGGCATGGGAGACAGCACAGATACGCAGTATTTT
TRBV18	.	.	TRBJ1-4	CASSSPGKLFF	TGTGCCAGCTCCTCCCCGGGAAAACTGTTTTTT
TRBV20-1	TRBD2	.	TRBJ2-7	CSASSGLYEQYF	TGCAGTGCCTCTAGCGGCCTCTACGAGCAGTACTTC
TRBV10-3	TRBD2	many	TRBJ2-3	CAGSGRDTDTQYF	TGTGCCGGCAGCGGGAGGGACACAGATACGCAGTATTTT
TRBV29-1	TRBD1	many	TRBJ2-7	CSVGGGSHEQYF	TGCAGCGTTGGAGGGGGCTCCCACGAGCAGTACTTC